The 21 T cell receptor beta chains below were found in one sample sequenced in a study of T-cell memory formation after mild COVID-19. TCRdb reanalysed the 5' RACE reads using MiXCR and keeps one entry per CDR3 protein. Found here are under 700,000 distinct CDR3 sequences, roughly 20% of them singletons; the top ten hold roughly an eighth. Sequencing used PBMCs or a T cell subset sorted from them (not recorded which). The source is an adult woman who had mild COVID-19 (a few samples of this study predate the infection). Cell type and time point are not known.

This clonotype turned up a few times. V is TRBV7-8 and J is TRBJ2-1; 8 bases are a match to TRBD1. The V segment lost 0 bases and the J segment 10 bases; nucleotides outside the gene matches: 14. This CDR3 region has 17 residues. Germline V gene sequence: CDR1 SGHVS, CDR2 FQNEAQ. CDR3 DNA sequence: TGTGCCAGCAGCTTAGCGATGCGGACAGGGTTTCTTCGGGAGCAGTTCTTC. Protein: CASSLAMRTGFLREQFF.

This clonotype turned up a few times. The V call is TRBV18, the J call TRBJ2-6, with D hard to call. V was shortened by 3 bases and J by 0 bases, with 6 bases between the two germline ends. Germline values: CDR1 KGHSH, CDR2 LQKENI. The CDR3 runs to 15 residues. The CDR3 DNA follows: TGTGCCAGCTCACCGAAGTACTCTGGGGCCAACGTCCTGACTTTC. This gives the protein CASSPKYSGANVLTF.

This clonotype has at least ten counts. The V call is TRBV5-4, the J call TRBJ2-5, with 7 bases lining up with TRBD1. CDR1 and CDR2 (germline): SGHNT, YYREEE (reference sequence). The CDR3 spans 14 residues. Germline trimming cut 4 bases from V and 3 bases from J; bases unmatched to any gene: 6. CDR3 residues: CASSIGTEKETQYF. The CDR3 nucleotides are TGTGCCAGCAGCATCGGGACAGAAAAAGAGACCCAGTACTTC.

Comments on this clonotype: Compared with germline, one end of the junction differs, possibly owing to a read error. This sequence joins TRBV10-3 and TRBJ2-4; D remains ambiguous. The CDR3 is 14 amino acids. The germline gives CDR1 ENHRY, CDR2 SYGVKD. CDR3 DNA sequence: TGTGCCATCAGTGAAGAGGTTTCCCTGGGCATTAAGTACTTC. This encodes CAISEEVSLGIKYF.

This clonotype has ten or more counts. The chain is built from TRBV5-1 and TRBJ2-1; 12 positions match TRBD1. Germline CDR1 reads SGHRS; CDR2 reads YFSETQ. This CDR3 is 15 amino acids long. Germline trimming cut 3 bases from V and 4 bases from J; bases unmatched to any gene: 2. This chain's CDR3 is CASSSGQGAYNEQFF. The DNA of the CDR3 is TGCGCCAGCAGCTCGGGACAGGGGGCTTACAATGAGCAGTTCTTC.

This clonotype was counted between two and nine times. The chain has TRBV12-3 or TRBV12-4 and TRBJ2-2, with 8 positions matching TRBD2. This CDR3 is 15 amino acids long. V trimming: 7 bases; J trimming: 5 bases; junction bases outside the gene matches: 9. CDR3 loop: CASTIAAGGTGELFF. The DNA for the CDR3 is TGTGCCAGCACCATCGCGGCGGGGGGAACCGGGGAGCTGTTTTTT.

This clonotype has ten or more counts. The genes are TRBV5-6 and TRBJ1-1; D is ambiguous. Deletions cut 1 base from V and 1 base from J, with 8 bases between. The CDR3 runs to 14 residues. CDR1 and CDR2 from the germline V gene are SGHDT and YYEEEE. Written as DNA, the CDR3 is TGTGCCAGCAGCTTGAGTGGGAAGAACACTGAAGCTTTCTTT. Translation: CASSLSGKNTEAFF.

This clonotype was found a few times. This chain links TRBV5-1 with TRBJ1-1, with 8 positions matching TRBD1. Germline V lookup: CDR1 SGHRS, CDR2 YFSETQ. V was clipped by 5 bases and J by 7 bases; unmatched bases: 10. The CDR3 contains 14 residues. In DNA, the CDR3 is TGCGCCAGCAGATCAGGACAGGGCGCAGGTGAAGCTTTCTTT. Translation gives CASRSGQGAGEAFF.

A few counts support this clonotype. The chain is built from TRBV14 and TRBJ2-3; 7 bases fit TRBD2. The CDR3 has 18 residues. J gave up 6 bases and V 4 bases, and 19 bases lay outside the gene matches. Per germline, CDR1 SGHDN and CDR2 FVKESK. In nucleotides, the CDR3 is TGTGCCAGCAGCCTCACCTGGGGGGGTCTCTCGAGCGTGGATACGCAGTATTTT. Translating it yields CASSLTWGGLSSVDTQYF.

The V and J genes are TRBV7-6 and TRBJ2-3; 12 bases fit TRBD2. This CDR3 contains 16 residues. In germline, CDR1 is SGHVS, CDR2 FNYEAQ. After removal of 1 base from V and 6 bases from J, the junction contained 5 bases not matched to a gene. The DNA for the CDR3 is TGTGCCAGCAGCTTAGATGCTAGCGGGGGGGCCGATACGCAGTATTTT. It yields the protein CASSLDASGGADTQYF.

This clonotype was found many times. This sequence joins TRBV7-8 and TRBJ2-1; possibly TRBD1 for D (6 bases). Trimming cost V 3 bases and J 9 bases, with 9 bases left between them. Germline CDR1 reads SGHVS; CDR2 reads FQNEAQ. The CDR3 length is 12 residues. The CDR3 region is CASSLQGTEQFF. The DNA for the CDR3 is TGTGCCAGCAGCTTGCAGGGGACTGAGCAGTTCTTC. The complete variable domain, with remaining parts taken from reference TRBV7-8 and TRBJ2-1, reads GAGVSQSPRYKVAKRGQDVALRCDPISGHVSLFWYQQALGQGPEFLTYFQNEAQLDKSGLPSDRFFAERPEGSVSTLKIQRTQQEDSAVYLCASSLQGTEQFFGPGTRLTVL.

A few counts support this clonotype. The chain links TRBV7-6 to TRBJ2-3; unclear D gene. Trimming took 4 bases from V and 4 from J, leaving 12 bases between them. The CDR3 has 14 amino acids. Germline CDR1 and CDR2: SGHVS and FNYEAQ. The CDR3 DNA reads as TGTGCCAGCAGCTCCAAGCGACGGGCAGATACGCAGTATTTT. Residues: CASSSKRRADTQYF.

The rearrangement joins TRBV18 to TRBJ2-7, with D unclear. Trimming shortened V by 2 bases and J by 3 bases, and 8 bases separated the two germline ends. Germline lookup yields CDR1 KGHSH and CDR2 LQKENI. There are 13 residues in the CDR3. CDR3 sequence reads: CASSPGSNYEQYF. The CDR3 nucleotides read TGTGCCAGCTCACCAGGATCTAACTACGAGCAGTACTTC.

The chain has TRBV9 and TRBJ2-1, with 10 bases matching TRBD2. Germline CDR1 and CDR2: SGDLS and YYNGEE. This CDR3 spans 18 amino acids. V lost 7 bases, J lost 5 bases, and 18 bases stayed unmatched. As DNA, the CDR3 is TGTGCCAGCGGGGGCCCAGGGATCGCTAGCGGGAGTAACAATGAGCAGTTCTTC. It specifies CASGGPGIASGSNNEQFF.

This clonotype was detected many times. V gene TRBV6-5 combines with J gene TRBJ1-2, with 7 bases matching TRBD1. CDR3 length equals 14 residues. After removal of 2 bases from V and 4 bases from J, the junction contained 4 bases not matched to a gene. Germline CDR1 reads MNHEY; CDR2 reads SVGAGI. CDR3 nucleotides: TGTGCCAGCAGTTACGAGGGACAGAGCTATGGCTACACCTTC. Translated, it gives CASSYEGQSYGYTF.

DNA of the CDR3: TGTGCCAGCAAAACGGGCTGGAGCACAGATACGCAGTATTTT. Protein sequence: CASKTGWSTDTQYF. The chain has TRBV6-2 or TRBV6-3 and TRBJ2-3, with D unclear. CDR3 length: 14 residues. V was clipped by 7 bases and J by 0 bases, with 11 bases between them. The germline V gene has CDR1 MNHEY and CDR2 SVGEGT.

The rearrangement links TRBV6-5 to TRBJ2-7; D may be TRBD2 (5 bases). This CDR3 has 15 amino acids. Germline V CDR1 and CDR2: MNHEY, SVGAGI. V was trimmed by 8 bases and J by 0 bases, leaving 17 bases between them. CDR3 sequence (DNA): TGTGCCAGCCGTTGGGAGCCCGTGGGCTCCTACGAGCAGTACTTC. Translation gives CASRWEPVGSYEQYF.

This clonotype was picked up a small number of times. The chain combines TRBV29-1 with TRBJ2-3; unclear D gene. Trimming took 5 bases from V and 4 from J, leaving 16 bases between them. Looked up from germline, CDR1 is SQVTM and CDR2 is ANQGSEA. The CDR3 has 14 amino acids. CDR3 in DNA: TGCAGCGTTAGGGCAACCTACGGGTCAGATACGCAGTATTTT. It yields the protein CSVRATYGSDTQYF.

This chain uses TRBV11-1 with TRBJ2-7; 9 bases map to TRBD2. V trimming: 5 bases; J trimming: 2 bases; junction bases outside the gene matches: 10. The V gene's germline CDR1 is SGHAT and CDR2 FQDESV (reference sequence). The CDR3 runs 16 residues. The CDR3 DNA reads TGTGCCAGCAGCCCCAAGGGCGGGAGGGATGCCTACGAGCAGTACTTC. This gives the protein CASSPKGGRDAYEQYF.

V is TRBV20-1 and J is TRBJ2-3, with D uncertain. This CDR3 has 14 residues. V was clipped by 3 bases and J by 2 bases, with 12 bases between them. In germline, CDR1 is DFQATT, CDR2 SNEGSKA (reference sequence). This CDR3 reads CSASRNSPTDTQYF. CDR3 coding DNA: TGCAGTGCTAGTAGAAACAGTCCCACAGATACGCAGTATTTT.

The chain couples TRBV12-3 or TRBV12-4 to TRBJ2-5, with D possibly being TRBD1 or TRBD2 (6 bases each). The length of the CDR3 is 14 residues. V was pared by 7 bases and J by 5 bases, with 17 bases between. The CDR3: CASTLRGRWETQYF. DNA for the CDR3: TGTGCCAGCACCCTGAGGGGGAGGTGGGAGACCCAGTACTTC.